This T cell receptor (beta chain) was recorded in a study of T-cell reconstitution after alpha-beta-depleted transplantation in children. The germline V gene has CDR1 MNHEY and CDR2 SVGAGI. CDR3 length: 14 residues. Trimming cost V 4 bases and J 7 bases, with 14 bases left between them. For TCRbeta, the library was prepared with unique molecular identifiers. TCRdb reanalysed the PCR reads using MiXCR and keeps one entry per CDR3 protein. The sample lists roughly 200,000 distinct CDR3 sequences; approximately 9.5% were seen once. The chain recombines TRBV6-5 with TRBJ2-1, with D uncertain. This sample comprised PBMCs from the stem cell graft donor, obtained from the stem cell graft. The clonotype comes from a human donor who donated a stem cell graft to a child with acute lymphoblastic leukemia. The CDR3: CASSSVDVGNEQFF. The CDR3 bases are TGTGCCAGCAGTTCCGTGGACGTAGGGAATGAGCAGTTCTTC.